The 5 T cell receptor beta chains listed next were all sequenced from one sample in a study of T cell responses to AZD1222 COVID-19 vaccine. The assay was immunoSEQ multiplex PCR, and TCRdb's table has in-frame clones only and misses some. The repertoire holds more than 150,000 clones, 87% seen once, with about a tenth in the top ten. The sample in question was peripheral blood, obtained 28 days after the second AZD1222 dose. The receptors come from an adult who received the AZD1222 COVID-19 vaccine.

The V call is TRBV19, the J call TRBJ1-6; TRBD1 is a possible D gene (5 bases). V lost 4 bases, J lost 10 bases, and 14 bases lay in between. Germline CDR1 reads LNHDA; CDR2 reads SQIVND (reference sequence). CDR3 size: 14 residues. DNA of the CDR3: TGTGCCAGTAGTACGGACCTGGGGGGATCACCCCTCCACTTT. This gives the protein CASSTDLGGSPLHF.

The V call is TRBV6-5, the J call TRBJ1-3; D unresolved. Trimming stripped 5 bases from V and 1 base from J, with 9 bases between. CDR3 length: 14 residues. CDR1 is MNHEY and CDR2 is SVGAGI in the germline V gene. The CDR3 DNA reads as TGTGCCAGCAGTAAGTCCAGGTCTGGAAACACCATATATTTT. This encodes CASSKSRSGNTIYF.

The chain employs TRBV2 and TRBJ1-1, with a weak D call TRBD1 (5 bases). CDR1 SNHLY and CDR2 FYNNEI come from the germline V gene. CDR3 size: 14 residues. V shed 3 bases and J shed 4 bases, with 12 bases lying between them. Here the CDR3 reads CASSDRRGSTEAFF. The CDR3 bases are TGTGCCAGCAGTGACAGGAGGGGCAGCACTGAAGCTTTCTTT.

This clone was recorded once. This chain links TRBV19 with TRBJ1-5; 12 bases match TRBD1. The CDR3 is made up of 18 amino acids. The germline gives CDR1 LNHDA, CDR2 SQIVND (reference sequence). V gave up 1 base and J gave up 4 bases; unmatched junction bases: 8. The CDR3 region is CASSIAPRDRGPNQPQHF. The CDR3 nucleotides read TGTGCCAGTAGTATAGCGCCCCGGGACAGGGGGCCGAATCAGCCCCAGCATTTT.

CDR3 DNA sequence: TGTGCCAGCTCACCAATTAGCTCCTACAATGAGCAGTTCTTC. Residues: CASSPISSYNEQFF. The chain couples TRBV18 to TRBJ2-1; D call uncertain. V lost 2 bases and J 0 bases, leaving 5 bases between the germline ends. Germline CDR1 reads KGHSH; CDR2 reads LQKENI. This CDR3 has 14 amino acids.